This T cell receptor (beta chain) was identified during a study of cytomegalovirus exposure and HLA in healthy donors. Sequenced by immunoSEQ multiplex PCR; TCRdb stores in-frame clones only, minus some. The table has 82,000 or so clones, roughly 94% seen once. CDR3 length: 16 residues. V was clipped by 6 bases and J by 2 bases, with 18 bases between them. Germline-derived CDR1 and CDR2 are SNHLY and FYNNEI. Input material: PBMCs. The receptor was isolated from a woman aged 18-35 years in good health and CMV-seronegative. The chain carries TRBV2 and TRBJ2-3; D perhaps matches TRBD1 (6 bases). CDR3 region: CASSGLQGTSTDTQYF. The CDR3, as DNA: TGTGCCAGCAGCGGGCTACAGGGAACCTCCACAGATACGCAGTATTTT.